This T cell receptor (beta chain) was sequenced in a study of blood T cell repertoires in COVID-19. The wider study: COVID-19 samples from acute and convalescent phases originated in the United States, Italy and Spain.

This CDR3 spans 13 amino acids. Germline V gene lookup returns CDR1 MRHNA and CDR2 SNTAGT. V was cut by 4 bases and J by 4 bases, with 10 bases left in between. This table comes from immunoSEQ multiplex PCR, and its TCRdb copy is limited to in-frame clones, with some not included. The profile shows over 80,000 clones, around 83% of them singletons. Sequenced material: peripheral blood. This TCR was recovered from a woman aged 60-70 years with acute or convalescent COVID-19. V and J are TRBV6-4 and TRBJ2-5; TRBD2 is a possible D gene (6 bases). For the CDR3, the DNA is TGTGCCAGCAGTGCCGAAGCGGGAGAGACCCAGTACTTC. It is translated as CASSAEAGETQYF.